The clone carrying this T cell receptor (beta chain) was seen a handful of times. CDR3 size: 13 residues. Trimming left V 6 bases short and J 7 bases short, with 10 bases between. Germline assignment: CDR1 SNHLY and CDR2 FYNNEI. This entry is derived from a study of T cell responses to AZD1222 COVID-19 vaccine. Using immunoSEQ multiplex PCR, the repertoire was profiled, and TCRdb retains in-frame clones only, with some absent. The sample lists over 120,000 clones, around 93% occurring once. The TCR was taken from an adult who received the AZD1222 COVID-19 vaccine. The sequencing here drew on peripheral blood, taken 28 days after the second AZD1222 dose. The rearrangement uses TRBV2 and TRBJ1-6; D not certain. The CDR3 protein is CASRRQLNSPLHF. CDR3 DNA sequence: TGTGCCAGCAGACGTCAGTTAAATTCACCCCTCCACTTT.